These 11 T cell receptor beta chains came from one sample sequenced in a study of T cells in Graves' hyperthyroidism and ophthalmopathy. TCR beta CDR3 regions were amplified from RNA transcripts. The primer set for the first-round RT-PCR of the TCR CDR3 was HTBI. TCRdb reprocessed the multiplex PCR reads with MiXCR, giving one entry per CDR3 protein. The data contain around 600,000 distinct CDR3 sequences, 15% to 19% of them singletons. Sequences were obtained from blood. These receptors originate from a woman aged 25 to 39 with Graves' hyperthyroidism.

There are many counts of this clonotype. The chain is built from TRBV13 and TRBJ1-2, with a weak D call TRBD1 (6 bases). Germline values: CDR1 PRHDT, CDR2 FYEKMQ (reference sequence). The ends were cut back, 5 bases at V and 4 bases at J, with 14 bases in the middle. CDR3 length: 14 residues. CDR3: CASSPRGSSYGYTF. CDR3 sequence (DNA): TGTGCCAGCAGCCCTAGGGGGTCTAGCTATGGCTACACCTTC. The full variable domain, rest sourced from reference TRBV13 and TRBJ1-2, is AAGVIQSPRHLIKEKRETATLKCYPIPRHDTVYWYQQGPGQDPQFLISFYEKMQSDKGSIPDRFSAQQFSDYHSELNMSSLELGDSALYFCASSPRGSSYGYTFGSGTRLTVV.

This clonotype was recorded a few times. The CDR3 DNA reads as TGCAGTGCTAGAGCCGGGACTAGCGGGAGTATTGGCGCCAAAAACATTCAGTACTTC. Residues: CSARAGTSGSIGAKNIQYF. V usage is TRBV20-1 and J usage is TRBJ2-4; 14 bases are shared with TRBD2. CDR3 length equals 19 residues. From germline, CDR1 is DFQATT and CDR2 SNEGSKA (reference sequence). J was trimmed by 1 base and V by 1 base; bases with no gene match: 9.

This clonotype has only a few counts. The V call is TRBV6-1, the J call TRBJ2-7; D is unresolved. There are 17 residues in the CDR3. Trimming cost V 5 bases and J 1 base, with 21 bases left between them. The germline V gene has CDR1 MNHNS and CDR2 SASEGT. CDR3 sequence: CASSYRAALPFSYEQYF. The CDR3 DNA sequence: TGTGCCAGCAGTTATAGGGCCGCTTTACCCTTTTCCTACGAGCAGTACTTC.

In the case of this clonotype: A much larger clone differs from this one at a single base, so this may be a read error. The chain carries TRBV5-4 and TRBJ2-3, with D perhaps matching TRBD1 (5 bases). Looked up from germline, CDR1 is SGHNT and CDR2 is YYREEE (reference sequence). The length of the CDR3 is 14 residues. The CDR3 is CAGSFRVATDTQYF. The CDR3 coding sequence is TGTGCCGGCAGCTTCAGGGTAGCCACAGATACGCAGTATTTT.

This clonotype appeared many times. The CDR3 protein is CASSLGGTGSSYNEQFF. The CDR3 region has the DNA TGCGCCAGCAGCTTGGGAGGGACTGGCAGCTCCTACAATGAGCAGTTCTTC. The chain links TRBV5-1 to TRBJ2-1; TRBD2 might be the D (6 bases). Germline values: CDR1 SGHRS, CDR2 YFSETQ. V was clipped by 0 bases and J by 0 bases, with 13 bases between them. This CDR3 contains 17 residues.

This clonotype showed up just once. The chain has TRBV27 and TRBJ2-3; 16 nucleotides agree with TRBD2. This CDR3 comprises 19 residues. Germline loops: CDR1 MNHEY, CDR2 SMNVEV (reference sequence). V was pared by 8 bases and J by 2 bases, with 13 bases of the junction left unmatched. This CDR3 reads CASGPGLAGGSTITDTQYF. The CDR3 DNA reads as TGTGCCAGCGGACCGGGACTAGCGGGAGGGTCTACCATCACAGATACGCAGTATTTT.

V and J are TRBV27 and TRBJ2-7; no firm D call. The CDR3 has 12 amino acids. V dropped 7 bases and J dropped 2 bases, with 9 bases sitting between them. In germline, CDR1 is MNHEY, CDR2 SMNVEV (reference sequence). The CDR3, as DNA: TGTGCCAGCACAAGAAAAACCTACGAGCAGTACTTC. This codes for CASTRKTYEQYF.

In the case of this clonotype: Mismatch with germline at one junction end may stem from a read error. The chain carries TRBV20-1 and TRBJ2-3; the D is unclear. The germline V gene encodes CDR1 DFQATT and CDR2 SNEGSKA (reference sequence). The CDR3 covers 13 residues. CDR3 nucleotides: TGCAGTGCTAGGGCTACTATCACAGATATGCAGTATTTT. As protein: CSARATITDMQYF.

Remarks on this clonotype: A much larger clone lies one base from this, so it may be a read error. This chain uses TRBV12-3 or TRBV12-4 with TRBJ1-5; TRBD1 is a possible D gene (6 bases). This CDR3 has 17 residues. The CDR3 nucleotides are TGTGCCAGCAGCATGGACAGTGGGAGACAGCACAATCAGCCCCGGCATTTT. The encoded protein is CASSMDSGRQHNQPRHF.

This clonotype appeared a few times. The chain's CDR3 is CASSFRGAVQPQHF. Written as DNA, the CDR3 is TGTGCCAGCAGCTTTAGGGGGGCAGTTCAGCCCCAGCATTTT. The rearrangement links TRBV5-6 to TRBJ1-5, with TRBD1 as a possible D gene (6 bases). Trimming pared 2 bases from V and 6 bases from J, leaving 12 bases between. The CDR3 loop spans 14 amino acids. Germline lookup yields CDR1 SGHDT and CDR2 YYEEEE.

V and J are TRBV10-2 and TRBJ1-1; D is ambiguous. V lost 2 bases and J lost 5, with 21 bases in between. The CDR3 runs to 17 residues. Germline CDR1 WSHSY, CDR2 SAAADI. The chain's CDR3 is CASSERFYTNARTEAFF. CDR3 DNA: TGCGCCAGCAGTGAGCGTTTCTATACCAACGCCCGAACTGAAGCTTTCTTT.